One and the same sample provided the 3 T cell receptor beta chains below, sequenced in a study of shared clonotypes between healthy human individuals. Using immunoSEQ multiplex PCR, the repertoire was profiled, and TCRdb retains in-frame clones only, with some absent. The table has around 550,000 clones, 95% to 97% seen once. Sequencing used naive CD4+ T cells sorted from blood. Subset given: CD45RA+ positively selected. These receptors originate from a woman in her twenties or thirties in good health.

This chain joins TRBV4-2 and TRBJ2-4; 8 nucleotides match TRBD2. The CDR3 contains 16 residues. V shed 0 bases, J shed 9 bases, and the junction held 10 bases outside the gene matches. Germline-derived CDR1 and CDR2 are LGHNA and YNFKEQ. The CDR3 protein is CASSQEEAGGFSIQYF. CDR3 DNA: TGTGCCAGCAGCCAAGAGGAGGCGGGAGGATTTTCCATTCAGTACTTC.

The chain joins TRBV28 to TRBJ2-5; D is ambiguous. Germline lookup yields CDR1 MDHEN and CDR2 SYDVKM. The ends were cut back, 2 bases at V and 1 base at J, with 5 bases in the middle. The CDR3 runs to 13 residues. The CDR3 sequence is CASSLSIQETQYF. The CDR3 coding sequence is TGTGCCAGCAGTTTAAGTATCCAAGAGACCCAGTACTTC.

The chain is built from TRBV5-1 and TRBJ2-1; the match to TRBD2 covers 9 bases. The CDR3 runs 16 residues. Germline CDR1 SGHRS, CDR2 YFSETQ. V trimming: 1 base; J trimming: 5 bases; junction bases outside the gene matches: 7. DNA for the CDR3: TGCGCCAGCAGCTTGTTAGTAGCGGGGGCAAACAATGAGCAGTTCTTC. Residues: CASSLLVAGANNEQFF.